A selection of T cell receptor beta chains follows, all from one sample in a study of shared clonotypes between healthy human individuals. Produced via immunoSEQ multiplex PCR; TCRdb's table is partial and in-frame only. The sample contains some 1,100,000 clones, approximately 78% of which appear only once. The sample taken for sequencing was memory CD4+ T cells from PBMCs. These receptors were taken from a man in his late teens or twenties in good health. Some clones in this sample may be carry-over from other donors' samples. CDR3s include the opening cysteine and the closing phenylalanine or tryptophan. Fields, in order: V gene, J gene, CDR3 protein.

TRBV5-5	TRBJ1-4	CASSILTGERLFF
TRBV7-8	TRBJ2-3	CASSLGSSYTDTQYF
TRBV7-3	TRBJ2-1	CASSRGAYNEQFF
TRBV5-1	TRBJ1-5	CASSPGPGGNQPQHF
TRBV28	TRBJ2-3	CASSEGQGVDTQYF
TRBV6-5	TRBJ1-2	CASRNMGTGVGYTF
TRBV27	TRBJ1-1	CASSPGTGMNTEAFF
TRBV7-9	TRBJ1-4	CASSLGGAGPGYEKLFF
TRBV5-1	TRBJ1-2	CASSSDSNDGYTF
TRBV5-5	TRBJ2-1	CASSRDIYNEQFF
TRBV20-1	TRBJ2-5	CSAYTGGPQYF
TRBV5-6	TRBJ1-1	CASSSTSTGTEAFF
TRBV27	TRBJ2-7	CASSFLSGSYEQYF
TRBV5-1	TRBJ2-3	CASSLGRGLTDTQYF
TRBV13	TRBJ2-5	CASSLDRGGTQYF
TRBV4-3	TRBJ2-3	CASSQERATDTQYF
TRBV6-1	TRBJ2-7	CASSVTVYEQYF
TRBV2	TRBJ2-7	CASSGGGHEQYF
TRBV30	TRBJ1-4	CAWSGTPYEKLFF
TRBV30	TRBJ1-6	CAWKLTGLSALHF
TRBV28	TRBJ2-3	CASNKGGRGDTQYF
TRBV7-3	TRBJ2-3	CASSLTPVDTQYF
TRBV7-3	TRBJ2-5	CASSLMGRETQYF
TRBV5-3	TRBJ1-5	CARSLVGNQPQHF
TRBV19	TRBJ2-2	CASSGTVIRNTGELFF
TRBV28	TRBJ2-1	CASSSPGQGASEQFF
TRBV7-8	TRBJ1-1	CASSGSERGRLNTEAFF
TRBV9	TRBJ2-1	CASSSRLAGGPGNEQFF
TRBV27	TRBJ2-7	CASSRHPRDSTYEQYF
TRBV15	TRBJ2-1	CATSRDLATNNEQFF
TRBV9	TRBJ2-7	CASSERRAGGPRYEQYF
TRBV19	TRBJ2-3	CASSTPTLPFLFADTQYF
TRBV19	TRBJ2-3	CASSPLRYTDTQYF
TRBV11-2	TRBJ2-3	CASSPREFGTQYF
TRBV2	TRBJ1-2	CASTRDSPYGYTF
TRBV7-9	TRBJ2-3	CASTLDRDTDTQYF
TRBV18	TRBJ2-1	CASSRDRGAYNEQFF
TRBV2	TRBJ1-5	CASSEGAQGQGQPQHF
TRBV29-1	TRBJ2-7	CSVASSVTSYEQYF
TRBV10-3	TRBJ2-5	CAISARSQDQETQYF
TRBV7-2	TRBJ2-2	CASSLDSGRGTGELFF
TRBV10-1	TRBJ2-7	CAPAGEQYF
TRBV28	TRBJ2-1	CASSQGLGGDNEQFF
TRBV5-1	TRBJ2-3	CASSASPGTDTQYF
TRBV9	TRBJ1-3	CASSVRGSKSGNTIYF